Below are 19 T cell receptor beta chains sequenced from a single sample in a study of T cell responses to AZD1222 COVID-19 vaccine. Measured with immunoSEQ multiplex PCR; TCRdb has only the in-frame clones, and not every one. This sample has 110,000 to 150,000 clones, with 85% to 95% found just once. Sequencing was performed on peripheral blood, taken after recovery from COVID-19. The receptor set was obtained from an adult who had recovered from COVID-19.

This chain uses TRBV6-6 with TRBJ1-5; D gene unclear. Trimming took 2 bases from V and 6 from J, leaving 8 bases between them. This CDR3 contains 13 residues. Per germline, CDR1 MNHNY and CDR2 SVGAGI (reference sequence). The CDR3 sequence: CASSYPDIQPQHF. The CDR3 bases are TGTGCCAGCAGTTACCCGGATATTCAGCCCCAGCATTTT.

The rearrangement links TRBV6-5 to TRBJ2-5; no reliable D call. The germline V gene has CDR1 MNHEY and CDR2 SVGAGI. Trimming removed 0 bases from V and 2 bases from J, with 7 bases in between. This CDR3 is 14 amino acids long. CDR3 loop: CASSYSRGQETQYF. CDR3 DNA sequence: TGTGCCAGCAGTTACTCGCGCGGTCAAGAGACCCAGTACTTC.

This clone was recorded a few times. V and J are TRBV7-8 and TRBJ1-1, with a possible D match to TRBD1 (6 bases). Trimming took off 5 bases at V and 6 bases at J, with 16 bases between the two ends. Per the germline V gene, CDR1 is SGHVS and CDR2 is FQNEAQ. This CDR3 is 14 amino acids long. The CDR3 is CASSIITGAAEAFF. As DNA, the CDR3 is TGTGCCAGCAGCATCATTACGGGGGCGGCTGAAGCTTTCTTT.

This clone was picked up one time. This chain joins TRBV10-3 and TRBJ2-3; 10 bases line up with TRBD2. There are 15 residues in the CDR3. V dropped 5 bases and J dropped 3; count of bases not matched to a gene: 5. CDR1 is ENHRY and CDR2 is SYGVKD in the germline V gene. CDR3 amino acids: CAISPLAGATDTQYF. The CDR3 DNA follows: TGTGCCATCAGTCCTCTAGCGGGAGCGACAGATACGCAGTATTTT.

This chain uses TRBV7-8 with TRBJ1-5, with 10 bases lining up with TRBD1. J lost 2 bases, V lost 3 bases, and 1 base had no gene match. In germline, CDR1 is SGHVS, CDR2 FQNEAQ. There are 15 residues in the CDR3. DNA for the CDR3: TGTGCCAGCAGCTTTGGGACAGGGGGCAATCAGCCCCAGCATTTT. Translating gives CASSFGTGGNQPQHF.

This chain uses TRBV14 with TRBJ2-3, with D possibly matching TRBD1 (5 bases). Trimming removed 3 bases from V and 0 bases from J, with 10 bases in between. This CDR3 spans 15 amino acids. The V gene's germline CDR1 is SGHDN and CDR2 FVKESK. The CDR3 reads CASSQGPTSTDTQYF. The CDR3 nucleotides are TGTGCCAGCAGCCAGGGGCCCACTAGCACAGATACGCAGTATTTT.

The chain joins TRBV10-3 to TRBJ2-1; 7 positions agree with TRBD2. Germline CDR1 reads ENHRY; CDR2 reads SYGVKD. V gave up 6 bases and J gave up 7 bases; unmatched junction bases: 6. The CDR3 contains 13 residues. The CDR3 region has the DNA TGTGCCATCAGCGCGACTAGCCAGAATGAGCAGTTCTTC. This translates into CAISATSQNEQFF.

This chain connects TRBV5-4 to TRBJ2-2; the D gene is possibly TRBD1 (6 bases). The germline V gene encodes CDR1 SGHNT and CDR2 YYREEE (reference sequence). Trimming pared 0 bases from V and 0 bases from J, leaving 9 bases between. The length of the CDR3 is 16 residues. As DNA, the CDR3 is TGTGCCAGCAGCTTGGAGTCAGGGGCGAACACCGGGGAGCTGTTTTTT. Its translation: CASSLESGANTGELFF.

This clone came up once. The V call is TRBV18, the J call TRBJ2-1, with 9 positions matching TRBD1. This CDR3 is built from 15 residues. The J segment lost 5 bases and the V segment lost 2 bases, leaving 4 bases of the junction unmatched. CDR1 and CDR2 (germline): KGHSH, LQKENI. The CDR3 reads CASSPRTGVNNEQFF. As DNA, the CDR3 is TGTGCCAGCTCACCAAGGACAGGGGTCAACAATGAGCAGTTCTTC.

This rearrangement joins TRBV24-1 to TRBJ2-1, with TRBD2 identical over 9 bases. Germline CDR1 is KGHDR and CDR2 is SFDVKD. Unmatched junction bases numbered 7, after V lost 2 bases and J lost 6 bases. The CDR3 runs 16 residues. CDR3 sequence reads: CATSDSGTSSPNEQFF. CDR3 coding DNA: TGTGCCACCAGTGATTCCGGGACTAGCTCCCCCAATGAGCAGTTCTTC.

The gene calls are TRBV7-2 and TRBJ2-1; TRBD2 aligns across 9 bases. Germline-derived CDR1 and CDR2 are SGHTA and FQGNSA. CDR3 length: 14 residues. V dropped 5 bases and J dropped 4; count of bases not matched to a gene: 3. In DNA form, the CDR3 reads TGTGCCAGCAGCAGACTAGCGGATTACAATGAGCAGTTCTTC. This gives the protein CASSRLADYNEQFF.

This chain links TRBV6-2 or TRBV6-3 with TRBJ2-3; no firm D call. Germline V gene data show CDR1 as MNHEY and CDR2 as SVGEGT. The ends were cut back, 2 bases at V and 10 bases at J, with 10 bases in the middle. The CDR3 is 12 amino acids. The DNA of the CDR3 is TGTGCCAGCAGTTACAGGACGGTCGCGCAGTATTTT. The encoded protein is CASSYRTVAQYF.

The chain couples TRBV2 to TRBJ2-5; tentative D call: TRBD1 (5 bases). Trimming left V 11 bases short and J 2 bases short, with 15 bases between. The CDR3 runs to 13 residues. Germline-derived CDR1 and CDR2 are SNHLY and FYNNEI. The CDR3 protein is CASRTGWQETQYF. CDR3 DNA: TGTGCCTCCCGTACAGGATGGCAAGAGACCCAGTACTTC.

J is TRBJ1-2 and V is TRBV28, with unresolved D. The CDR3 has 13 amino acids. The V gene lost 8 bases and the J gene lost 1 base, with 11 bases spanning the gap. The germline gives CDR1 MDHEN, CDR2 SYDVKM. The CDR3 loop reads CASARGGNYGYTF. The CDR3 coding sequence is TGTGCCAGCGCCCGGGGAGGTAACTATGGCTACACCTTC.

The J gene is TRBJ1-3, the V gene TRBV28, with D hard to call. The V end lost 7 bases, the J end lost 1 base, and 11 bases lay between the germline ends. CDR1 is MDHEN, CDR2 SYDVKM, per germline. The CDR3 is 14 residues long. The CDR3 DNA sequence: TGTGCCAGCACCCAGATTCGGTCTGGAAACACCATATATTTT. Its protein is CASTQIRSGNTIYF.

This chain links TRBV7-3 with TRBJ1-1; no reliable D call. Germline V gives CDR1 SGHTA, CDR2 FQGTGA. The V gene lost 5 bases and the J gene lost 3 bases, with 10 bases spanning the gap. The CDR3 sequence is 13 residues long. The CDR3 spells CASSQQRDTEAFF. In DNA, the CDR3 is TGTGCCAGCAGCCAACAGAGAGACACTGAAGCTTTCTTT.

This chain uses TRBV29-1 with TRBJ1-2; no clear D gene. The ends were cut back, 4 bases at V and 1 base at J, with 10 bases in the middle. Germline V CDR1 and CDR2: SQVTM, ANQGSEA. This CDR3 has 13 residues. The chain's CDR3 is CSVVGALNYGYTF. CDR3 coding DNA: TGCAGCGTTGTGGGAGCCCTTAACTATGGCTACACCTTC. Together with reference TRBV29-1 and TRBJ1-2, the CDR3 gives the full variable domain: SAVISQKPSRDICQRGTSLTIQCQVDSQVTMMFWYRQQPGQSLTLIATANQGSEATYESGFVIDKFPISRPNLTFSTLTVSNMSPEDSSIYLCSVVGALNYGYTFGSGTRLTVV.

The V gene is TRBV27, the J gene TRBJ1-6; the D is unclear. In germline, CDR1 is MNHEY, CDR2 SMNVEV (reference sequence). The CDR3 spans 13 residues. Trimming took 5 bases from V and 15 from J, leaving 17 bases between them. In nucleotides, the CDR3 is TGTGCCAGCAGTCCACCTTGGCCAGTGGACCTCCACTTT. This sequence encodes CASSPPWPVDLHF.

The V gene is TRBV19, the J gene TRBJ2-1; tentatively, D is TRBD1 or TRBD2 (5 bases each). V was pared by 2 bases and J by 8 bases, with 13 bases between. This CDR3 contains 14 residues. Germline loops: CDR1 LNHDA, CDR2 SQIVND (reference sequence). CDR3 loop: CASSISLRGDEQFF. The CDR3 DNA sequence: TGTGCCAGTAGTATATCCCTCCGAGGGGATGAGCAGTTCTTC.